This TCR beta chain was found in a study of metastatic and nonmetastatic thyroid tumors. This clone was detected many times. Thyroid surgery had not been preceded by any treatment in any patient. CDR1 SGHAT and CDR2 FQDESV come from the germline V gene (reference sequence). The V gene lost 3 bases and the J gene lost 0 bases, with 12 bases spanning the gap. The CDR3 has 15 residues. Using MiXCR, TCRdb reanalyzed the PCR reads. This sample has tens of thousands of clones, with 15% to 20% found just once. This clonotype originated in a male donor with papillary thyroid cancer or a benign thyroid nodule (not recorded which). Some clones in this sample may be carry-over from other donors' samples. The chain combines TRBV11-1 with TRBJ2-7, with D maybe TRBD2 (7 bases). Material: blood. The CDR3 loop reads CASSFRGAHSYEQYF. The CDR3 region has the DNA TGTGCCAGCAGCTTCCGGGGGGCGCACTCCTACGAGCAGTACTTC.